Listed below are T cell receptor beta chains from one sample, sequenced in a study of T cells after posttransplantation cyclophosphamide. Assay used: immunoSEQ multiplex PCR; TCRdb lists only in-frame clones, some missing. The sample lists some 12,000 clones, none appearing once, the ten largest making up roughly 25%. Source: PBMCs, taken after allogeneic stem cell transplant with posttransplant cyclophosphamide. The receptors derive from a female patient aged 40-49 years who received an allogeneic stem cell transplant from a related donor, was CMV-positive, and had acute GVHD only. Some T cells may be supplied by the graft donor. CDR3s include the opening cysteine and the closing phenylalanine or tryptophan. The D gene is left open where the match is weak. Part of the rows lack a size; the others show once, few, many or a class for expanded clones.

V: TRBV5-4; D: TRBD1; size: many; J: TRBJ1-1; CDR3: CASSLTAGGLTEAFF; DNA: TGTGCCAGCAGCTTGACGGCAGGGGGCCTCACTGAAGCTTTCTTT
V: TRBV4-3; D: -; size: many; J: TRBJ2-6; CDR3: CASSQTQFTGANVLTF; DNA: TGCGCCAGCAGCCAAACACAATTCACTGGGGCCAACGTCCTGACTTTC
V: TRBV13; D: -; size: many; J: TRBJ2-1; CDR3: CASSFQAELAEQFF; DNA: TGTGCCAGCAGCTTCCAAGCGGAGTTGGCTGAGCAGTTCTTC
V: TRBV7-2; D: TRBD1; size: many; J: TRBJ2-5; CDR3: CASSSPGQGETQYF; DNA: TGTGCCAGCAGCTCTCCGGGACAGGGGGAGACCCAGTACTTC
V: TRBV5-1; D: -; size: many; J: TRBJ2-3; CDR3: CASRAAFGGSTDTQYF; DNA: TGCGCCAGCAGAGCTGCCTTTGGCGGATCCACAGATACGCAGTATTTT
V: TRBV19; D: TRBD2; size: many; J: TRBJ2-1; CDR3: CASSWTSYNEQFF; DNA: TGTGCCAGTAGTTGGACTAGTTACAATGAGCAGTTCTTC
V: TRBV6-1; D: TRBD2; size: many; J: TRBJ2-7; CDR3: CASRRLAGDSYEQYF; DNA: TGTGCCAGCAGGCGACTAGCGGGGGACTCCTACGAGCAGTACTTC
V: TRBV12-5; D: TRBD1; size: few; J: TRBJ2-3; CDR3: CASGLVQGASTDTQYF; DNA: TGTGCTAGTGGTTTGGTACAGGGGGCAAGCACAGATACGCAGTATTTT
V: TRBV7-8; D: -; size: many; J: TRBJ1-2; CDR3: CASSSLGAGYGYTF; DNA: TGTGCCAGCAGCAGCTTGGGGGCCGGCTATGGCTACACCTTC
V: TRBV12-5; D: -; size: many; J: TRBJ2-3; CDR3: CASGSHRVGSTDTQYF; DNA: TGTGCTAGTGGTTCGCACAGGGTCGGGAGCACAGATACGCAGTATTTT
V: TRBV7-2; D: -; size: many; J: TRBJ1-1; CDR3: CASSYTWNTEAFF; DNA: TGTGCCAGCAGCTACACCTGGAACACTGAAGCTTTCTTT
V: TRBV6-6; D: TRBD1; size: few; J: TRBJ1-5; CDR3: CASSYAGTGNQPQHF; DNA: TGTGCCAGCAGCTACGCTGGGACAGGGAATCAGCCCCAGCATTTT
V: TRBV6-5; D: -; size: many; J: TRBJ2-5; CDR3: CASNNGETQYF; DNA: TGTGCCAGCAACAACGGGGAGACCCAGTACTTC
V: TRBV18; D: -; size: few; J: TRBJ2-3; CDR3: CASSPPRLADTDTQYF; DNA: TGTGCCAGCTCACCACCGCGGCTAGCTGACACAGATACGCAGTATTTT
V: TRBV2; D: TRBD2; size: many; J: TRBJ2-2; CDR3: CAGRLAGFGELFF; DNA: TGTGCCGGAAGACTAGCGGGTTTCGGGGAGCTGTTTTTT
V: TRBV19; D: TRBD2; size: medium-sized; J: TRBJ2-1; CDR3: CASTWTSGVLDEQFF; DNA: TGTGCCAGTACTTGGACTAGCGGGGTGTTGGATGAGCAGTTCTTC
V: TRBV2; D: TRBD2; size: -; J: TRBJ2-3; CDR3: CASSDFLAGAGTDTQYF; DNA: TGTGCCAGCAGTGACTTTCTAGCGGGGGCGGGCACAGATACGCAGTATTTT
V: TRBV7-9; D: TRBD2; size: many; J: TRBJ2-2; CDR3: CASSLRSLLAGVDGELFF; DNA: TGTGCCAGCAGCTTACGGTCCCTACTAGCGGGAGTGGACGGGGAGCTGTTTTTT
V: TRBV29-1; D: TRBD2; size: few; J: TRBJ2-3; CDR3: CSVEDPLAGRADTQYF; DNA: TGCAGCGTTGAAGATCCGCTAGCGGGGAGGGCAGATACGCAGTATTTT
V: TRBV7-9; D: -; size: many; J: TRBJ2-7; CDR3: CASSLGVGNEQYF; DNA: TGTGCCAGCAGTCTAGGAGTAGGTAACGAGCAGTACTTC
V: TRBV14; D: TRBD1; size: many; J: TRBJ2-2; CDR3: CASSHGVQGAAGELFF; DNA: TGTGCCAGCAGTCACGGAGTCCAGGGGGCTGCCGGGGAGCTGTTTTTT
V: TRBV10-1; D: TRBD1; size: many; J: TRBJ1-3; CDR3: CASSPETGTGNTIYF; DNA: TGCGCCAGCAGTCCGGAGACAGGGACTGGAAACACCATATATTTT
V: TRBV6-6; D: -; size: many; J: TRBJ1-1; CDR3: CASLQGGGGNTEAFF; DNA: TGTGCCAGCTTGCAGGGAGGGGGGGGCAACACTGAAGCTTTCTTT
V: TRBV19; D: TRBD1; size: medium-sized; J: TRBJ1-2; CDR3: CASTGTASNYGYTF; DNA: TGTGCCAGTACCGGGACAGCGTCGAACTATGGCTACACCTTC
V: TRBV7-3; D: -; size: many; J: TRBJ1-1; CDR3: CASSIRQDREAFF; DNA: TGTGCCAGCAGCATCCGACAGGACCGCGAAGCTTTCTTT
V: TRBV27; D: TRBD1; size: few; J: TRBJ2-7; CDR3: CASSRRTGVGAGTGAMVGEQYF; DNA: TGTGCCAGCAGTAGGAGGACAGGGGTGGGGGCCGGGACAGGAGCAATGGTCGGCGAGCAGTACTTC
V: TRBV19; D: -; size: many; J: TRBJ2-2; CDR3: CASSISLVGELFF; DNA: TGTGCCAGTAGTATTTCCCTTGTCGGGGAGCTGTTTTTT
V: TRBV7-9; D: TRBD1; size: many; J: TRBJ2-5; CDR3: CASSFGTGWETQYF; DNA: TGTGCCAGCAGCTTTGGGACAGGGTGGGAGACCCAGTACTTC
V: TRBV10-3; D: -; size: many; J: TRBJ2-3; CDR3: CAISPGTWADTQYF; DNA: TGTGCCATCAGCCCAGGGACATGGGCAGATACGCAGTATTTT
V: TRBV7-2; D: TRBD2; size: few; J: TRBJ2-1; CDR3: CASGLAGGQSEQFF; DNA: TGTGCCAGCGGATTAGCGGGGGGGCAGAGTGAGCAGTTCTTC
V: TRBV9; D: -; size: -; J: TRBJ2-5; CDR3: CASSVDGAGLGETQYF; DNA: TGTGCCAGCAGCGTAGATGGGGCAGGGCTGGGTGAGACCCAGTACTTC
V: TRBV7-3; D: TRBD1; size: few; J: TRBJ1-1; CDR3: CASSPSGTGLRRIEAFF; DNA: TGTGCCAGCAGCCCGTCCGGGACAGGTCTCAGACGGATTGAAGCTTTCTTT
V: TRBV19; D: -; size: many; J: TRBJ1-5; CDR3: CASDSNPSNQPQHF; DNA: TGTGCCAGCGACAGTAACCCCTCCAATCAGCCCCAGCATTTT
V: TRBV14; D: TRBD2; size: many; J: TRBJ2-1; CDR3: CASSPRAGASYNEQFF; DNA: TGTGCCAGCAGCCCTAGAGCGGGGGCATCCTACAATGAGCAGTTCTTC
V: TRBV30; D: -; size: many; J: TRBJ1-1; CDR3: CAWSGQWGTTEAFF; DNA: TGTGCCTGGAGCGGACAGTGGGGGACCACTGAAGCTTTCTTT
V: TRBV9; D: -; size: -; J: TRBJ1-2; CDR3: CASSATGGATQDFSYTF; DNA: TGTGCCAGCAGCGCAACTGGCGGGGCTACCCAGGATTTTAGCTACACCTTC
V: TRBV5-6; D: -; size: many; J: TRBJ1-1; CDR3: CASSLWQIKLNTEAFF; DNA: TGTGCCAGCAGCTTGTGGCAGATAAAGTTGAACACTGAAGCTTTCTTT
V: TRBV6-6; D: TRBD1; size: many; J: TRBJ1-5; CDR3: CASSPTLGQGVKEGNF; DNA: TGTGCCAGCAGTCCGACACTAGGACAGGGGGTCAAGGAAGGGAATTTT
V: TRBV5-6; D: -; size: many; J: TRBJ2-5; CDR3: CASSLVVEQETQYF; DNA: TGTGCCAGCAGCTTGGTGGTGGAGCAAGAGACCCAGTACTTC
V: TRBV27; D: TRBD2; size: few; J: TRBJ2-7; CDR3: CASSPTSVGGYEQYF; DNA: TGTGCCAGCAGCCCCACTAGCGTAGGCGGCTACGAGCAGTACTTC
V: TRBV7-3; D: TRBD2; size: many; J: TRBJ2-5; CDR3: CASSISGSRETQYF; DNA: TGTGCCAGCAGCATTAGCGGGAGTCGAGAGACCCAGTACTTC
V: TRBV10-3; D: TRBD1; size: few; J: TRBJ2-1; CDR3: CAISELHGTGVDNEQFF; DNA: TGTGCCATCAGTGAGTTACACGGGACAGGGGTCGACAATGAGCAGTTCTTC
V: TRBV6-1; D: TRBD1; size: many; J: TRBJ1-4; CDR3: CASSERQGSEKLFF; DNA: TGTGCCAGCAGTGAACGACAGGGGTCTGAAAAACTGTTTTTT
V: TRBV5-1; D: TRBD1; size: many; J: TRBJ1-1; CDR3: CASSFWDSQNTEAFF; DNA: TGCGCCAGCAGCTTTTGGGACAGCCAAAACACTGAAGCTTTCTTT
V: TRBV18; D: -; size: many; J: TRBJ1-5; CDR3: CASSQTTGYQPQHF; DNA: TGTGCCAGCTCCCAGACTACAGGGTACCAGCCCCAGCATTTT
V: TRBV6-5; D: -; size: many; J: TRBJ1-5; CDR3: CASSSGHQGVQPQHF; DNA: TGTGCCAGCAGCTCGGGACACCAAGGGGTTCAGCCCCAGCATTTT